These 13 T cell receptor beta chains originate from one sample sequenced in a study of blood T cell repertoires in COVID-19. Here immunoSEQ multiplex PCR was the method, and the copy in TCRdb shows in-frame clones only, minus some. The table lists 100,000 to 150,000 clones, 70% to 90% of them singletons. The sequenced material came from peripheral blood. The receptors derive from a man in his fifties or sixties with acute or convalescent COVID-19.

The rearrangement links TRBV27 to TRBJ2-5; 7 positions agree with TRBD2. Per the germline V gene, CDR1 is MNHEY and CDR2 is SMNVEV (reference sequence). V gave up 2 bases and J gave up 3 bases; unmatched junction bases: 12. This CDR3 spans 17 amino acids. DNA for the CDR3: TGTGCCAGCAGTTTAAGGAGGCGGCGGGAGCCCAAAGAGACCCAGTACTTC. Protein sequence: CASSLRRRREPKETQYF.

The chain recombines TRBV7-6 with TRBJ1-1, with 7 bases matching TRBD1. CDR1 and CDR2 from the germline V gene are SGHVS and FNYEAQ. Trimming cost V 5 bases and J 0 bases; bases outside gene matches: 3. The CDR3 has 14 residues. Here the CDR3 DNA reads TGTGCCAGCAGCGTTGACAGGGTGAACACTGAAGCTTTCTTT. Encoded protein: CASSVDRVNTEAFF. Drawing the rest from reference TRBV7-6 and TRBJ1-1, the complete variable domain is GAGVSQSPRYKVTKRGQDVALRCDPISGHVSLYWYRQALGQGPEFLTYFNYEAQQDKSGLPNDRFSAERPEGSISTLTIQRTEQRDSAMYRCASSVDRVNTEAFFGQGTRLTVV.

CDR3 sequence reads: CAVHPQGRVFEQYF. CDR3 DNA: TGTGCCGTCCACCCTCAGGGTCGGGTGTTCGAGCAGTACTTC. The chain joins TRBV27 to TRBJ2-7, with TRBD1 as a possible D gene (5 bases). V was clipped by 11 bases and J by 6 bases, with 23 bases between them. CDR1 and CDR2 from the germline V gene are MNHEY and SMNVEV (reference sequence). This CDR3 has 14 residues.

This clone was observed a few times. The chain combines TRBV4-1 with TRBJ2-1; tentative D call: TRBD1 (6 bases). The CDR3 covers 18 residues. Germline assignment: CDR1 MGHRA and CDR2 YSYEKL. The V end lost 1 base, the J end lost 1 base, and 17 bases lay between the germline ends. CDR3 DNA: TGCGCCAGCAGCCAAGTTCCCCCAGGGGTCGGGTCCTACAATGAGCAGTTCTTC. It yields the protein CASSQVPPGVGSYNEQFF.

J is TRBJ1-2 and V is TRBV15; D gene uncertain. The germline V and J ends were trimmed by 0 bases and 3 bases, with 14 bases remaining between them. The CDR3 loop spans 16 amino acids. CDR1 is LNHNV, CDR2 YYDKDF, per germline (reference sequence). CDR3 amino acids: CATSREFGVGDYGYTF. The DNA for the CDR3 is TGTGCCACCAGCAGAGAATTCGGTGTTGGTGACTATGGCTACACCTTC.

V is TRBV5-4 and J is TRBJ1-4; TRBD1 matches at 7 bases. Germline assignment: CDR1 SGHNT and CDR2 YYREEE (reference sequence). Losses at the gene ends were 0 bases for V and 3 bases for J; bases not matched to a gene: 5. The CDR3 loop spans 16 amino acids. DNA for the CDR3: TGTGCCAGCAGCTTGGATTCGGGACAGCCTAATGAAAAACTGTTTTTT. This translates into CASSLDSGQPNEKLFF.

In this sample, this clone turned up once. The chain carries TRBV19 and TRBJ2-1, with 8 bases aligning to TRBD2. The CDR3 has 15 amino acids. CDR1 is LNHDA and CDR2 is SQIVND in the germline V gene (reference sequence). After removal of 4 bases from V and 3 bases from J, the junction contained 5 bases not matched to a gene. CDR3 sequence: CASSKPGGVYNEQFF. The CDR3 nucleotides are TGTGCCAGTAGTAAGCCCGGGGGGGTCTACAATGAGCAGTTCTTC.

The chain links TRBV19 to TRBJ2-2; 7 nucleotides match TRBD1. Trimming cost V 6 bases and J 1 base; bases outside gene matches: 11. Germline CDR1 LNHDA, CDR2 SQIVND (reference sequence). The CDR3 has 17 residues. CDR3 sequence: CASRSDRLIENTGELFF. The CDR3 DNA reads TGTGCCAGTAGATCGGACAGGTTGATAGAGAACACCGGGGAGCTGTTTTTT.

This chain connects TRBV5-1 to TRBJ2-2; the match to TRBD1 covers 8 bases. V lost 4 bases to trimming and J lost 5 bases; unmatched junction nucleotides: 7. This CDR3 has 15 amino acids. Per germline, CDR1 SGHRS and CDR2 YFSETQ. This CDR3 is CASSGTGGPTGELFF. In nucleotides, the CDR3 is TGCGCCAGCAGCGGTACAGGGGGGCCGACCGGGGAGCTGTTTTTT.

The chain recombines TRBV14 with TRBJ2-5, with TRBD2 identical over 10 bases. Germline values: CDR1 SGHDN, CDR2 FVKESK. This CDR3 has 15 residues. With 11 bases clipped from V and 0 bases from J, the junction kept 9 bases outside the gene matches. CDR3 region: CASSRGLAHQETQYF. Written as DNA, the CDR3 is TGTGCCTCCAGCAGGGGACTAGCGCACCAAGAGACCCAGTACTTC.

Written as DNA, the CDR3 is TGTGCCAGCCATAACAGGGGGCGCGGATCCTACGAGCAGTACTTC. This sequence encodes CASHNRGRGSYEQYF. V and J are TRBV28 and TRBJ2-7, with 9 nucleotides matching TRBD1. The CDR3 length is 15 residues. Trimming cost V 8 bases and J 1 base; bases outside gene matches: 9. Germline V gene sequence: CDR1 MDHEN, CDR2 SYDVKM.

The chain joins TRBV28 to TRBJ2-2, with 8 bases matching TRBD2. The CDR3 totals 15 residues. The J segment lost 7 bases and the V segment lost 10 bases, leaving 14 bases of the junction unmatched. CDR1 and CDR2 (germline): MDHEN, SYDVKM. The chain's CDR3 is CATRRSGSQDGELFF. CDR3 DNA: TGTGCCACACGGAGGAGCGGGAGTCAGGACGGGGAGCTGTTTTTT.

The genes are TRBV27 and TRBJ1-1, with D unresolved. The V end lost 1 base, the J end lost 6 bases, and 18 bases lay between the germline ends. Germline V gives CDR1 MNHEY, CDR2 SMNVEV (reference sequence). CDR3 length: 16 amino acids. CDR3 in amino acids: CASSLWRVAASAEAFF. In DNA form, the CDR3 reads TGTGCCAGCAGTTTATGGCGGGTCGCGGCGAGCGCTGAAGCTTTCTTT.